The rows below give T cell receptor beta chains drawn from one sample of a study of T-cell memory formation after mild COVID-19. In TCRdb, the 5' RACE reads were re-called with MiXCR into one record per CDR3 protein. The sample records about 360,000 distinct CDR3 sequences, approximately 15% being singletons. The sequenced material came from PBMCs or a T cell subset sorted from them (not recorded which). The receptors were gathered from a man between 18 and 29 years old who had mild COVID-19 (a few samples of this study predate the infection). Cell type and time point are not known. Both conserved end residues are part of each CDR3. Fields, in order: J gene, V gene, clone size, CDR3 protein. Part of the rows lack a size; the others show once, few, many or a class for expanded clones.

TRBJ1-2,TRBV27,many,CASSSTGGGYTF
TRBJ2-5,TRBV24-1,-,CATSDPGTSKQETQYF
TRBJ1-6,TRBV6-2/TRBV6-3,-,CASSPFGTDSNSPLHF
TRBJ2-5,TRBV6-5,-,CASRHTLGGRETQYF
TRBJ2-5,TRBV29-1,-,CSVDPSGGVRETQYF
TRBJ2-3,TRBV12-3/TRBV12-4,many,CASLVGGASTDTQYF
TRBJ2-5,TRBV7-9,few,CASSFRRTGRRETQYF
TRBJ2-3,TRBV3-1,-,CASSQEGMGTGPSTDTQYF
TRBJ2-7,TRBV12-3/TRBV12-4,few,CASSLRQASYEQYF
TRBJ2-3,TRBV6-5,few,CASSSPSDTQYF
TRBJ1-1,TRBV5-1,-,CASSSGGSGSVAFF
TRBJ2-3,TRBV14,-,CASSRKDTSSQDTQYF
TRBJ1-5,TRBV10-1,few,CASSMGIGNQPQHF
TRBJ2-2,TRBV5-1,few,CASSLATRNTGELFF
TRBJ1-1,TRBV9,-,CASSEGAGGTEAFF
TRBJ2-5,TRBV5-1,-,CASSLGSGGAQETQYF
TRBJ2-3,TRBV4-1,few,CASSQELASSTDTQYF
TRBJ2-3,TRBV18,few,CASSPNGADTQYF
TRBJ2-3,TRBV5-1,few,CASSLSGFTDTQYF
TRBJ2-3,TRBV5-1,few,CASSLGQGDVDTQYF
TRBJ1-1,TRBV7-2,once,CASSFRAFSTEAFF
TRBJ1-2,TRBV4-1,few,CASSLGTADGYTF
TRBJ1-2,TRBV6-5,once,CASKSPGVPYGFTF